These 10 T cell receptor beta chains were all obtained from the same sample, sequenced in a study of blood T cell repertoires in COVID-19. Sequencing was performed with immunoSEQ multiplex PCR; in TCRdb, only in-frame clones are kept and a portion is missing. This table holds some 260,000 clones, around nine tenths found once. Sequencing was carried out using peripheral blood. These receptors all stem from a middle-aged woman who had recovered from COVID-19.

A single count supports this clone. Other DNA sequences in the same sample also yield this CDR3. The chain is built from TRBV19 and TRBJ1-5; no definite D call. V lost 3 bases, J lost 1 base, and 7 bases lay in between. The CDR3 has 14 residues. Per the germline V gene, CDR1 is LNHDA and CDR2 is SQIVND (reference sequence). The CDR3 DNA follows: TGTGCCAGTAGTATCGCGGGGAGCAATCAGCCCCAGCATTTT. It translates to CASSIAGSNQPQHF.

The chain links TRBV19 to TRBJ2-1, with D unclear. V lost 3 bases, J lost 4 bases, and 7 bases lay in between. This CDR3 is 13 amino acids long. Germline V gene sequence: CDR1 LNHDA, CDR2 SQIVND (reference sequence). CDR3 amino acids: CASSIPRYNEQFF. CDR3 coding DNA: TGTGCCAGTAGTATTCCCCGTTACAATGAGCAGTTCTTC.

The chain carries TRBV6-6 and TRBJ2-1; 11 bases agree with TRBD1. The CDR3 covers 15 residues. With V trimmed by 2 bases and J by 6 bases, 3 bases remained unmatched. Germline loops: CDR1 MNHNY, CDR2 SVGAGI (reference sequence). CDR3 nucleotides: TGTGCCAGCAGTTACGGGGGACAGGGGGGCAATGAGCAGTTCTTC. Its protein is CASSYGGQGGNEQFF.

This chain links TRBV5-1 with TRBJ1-4; no reliable D call. V dropped 2 bases and J dropped 6 bases, with 11 bases sitting between them. The CDR3 loop spans 14 amino acids. CDR1 and CDR2 from the germline V gene are SGHRS and YFSETQ. CDR3 region: CASSFGSGDEKLFF. DNA for the CDR3: TGCGCCAGCAGCTTCGGGTCCGGGGATGAAAAACTGTTTTTT.

The chain joins TRBV7-8 to TRBJ2-7; 9 nucleotides align to TRBD1. The CDR3 has 15 residues. Germline V gene sequence: CDR1 SGHVS, CDR2 FQNEAQ. The J segment lost 1 base and the V segment lost 3 bases, leaving 4 bases of the junction unmatched. The CDR3 sequence is CASSFQGQGSYEQYF. For the CDR3, the DNA is TGTGCCAGCAGCTTCCAGGGACAGGGTTCCTACGAGCAGTACTTC.

This sequence joins TRBV10-3 and TRBJ1-1; D is perhaps TRBD1 (5 bases). Trimming shortened V by 10 bases and J by 0 bases, and 15 bases separated the two germline ends. This CDR3 comprises 14 residues. The germline V gene encodes CDR1 ENHRY and CDR2 SYGVKD. In DNA, the CDR3 is TGTGCCACTGTAAGGGACTCTATGAACACTGAAGCTTTCTTT. It yields the protein CATVRDSMNTEAFF.

This sequence joins TRBV5-6 and TRBJ1-4, with 7 bases fitting TRBD1. Germline CDR1 is SGHDT and CDR2 is YYEEEE. This CDR3 is built from 16 residues. The V and J ends lost 4 bases and 0 bases, in that order; junction bases with no gene match: 6. The CDR3 region has the DNA TGTGCCAGCAGCCGGAGGACAGGCGCAACTAATGAAAAACTGTTTTTT. Protein: CASSRRTGATNEKLFF.

The V and J genes are TRBV7-9 and TRBJ2-1; TRBD2 matches 8 bases. The germline gives CDR1 SEHNR, CDR2 FQNEAQ (reference sequence). Germline trimming cut 5 bases from V and 4 bases from J; bases unmatched to any gene: 7. This CDR3 is 15 amino acids long. CDR3 DNA sequence: TGTGCCAGCAGCCCTTTAGCGGGATCGTACAATGAGCAGTTCTTC. It is translated as CASSPLAGSYNEQFF.

This chain uses TRBV19 with TRBJ2-1; TRBD1 is a possible D gene (6 bases). CDR1 is LNHDA, CDR2 SQIVND, per germline (reference sequence). V lost 6 bases and J 13 bases, leaving 13 bases between the germline ends. There are 11 residues in the CDR3. CDR3 in amino acids: CASSLGAGQFF. The CDR3 region has the DNA TGTGCCAGTAGCCTGGGGGCGGGTCAGTTCTTC.

The gene calls are TRBV27 and TRBJ2-7; possibly TRBD2 for D (5 bases). The germline V and J ends were trimmed by 6 bases and 0 bases, with 12 bases remaining between them. Germline V gives CDR1 MNHEY, CDR2 SMNVEV (reference sequence). The CDR3 contains 14 residues. Here the CDR3 reads CASRRLGSSYEQYF. The CDR3 region has the DNA TGTGCCAGCAGACGGTTGGGGAGCTCCTACGAGCAGTACTTC.